Each of the 8 T cell receptor beta chains below was sequenced from the same sample in a study of cytomegalovirus exposure and HLA in healthy donors. The PCR used 60 Vbeta and 13 Jbeta primers. Only in-frame clones appear in the TCRdb table, and some are missing; sequencing was by immunoSEQ multiplex PCR. This repertoire shows tens of thousands of clones, around 80% found once; its top ten account for 2% to 3%. Input material: PBMCs. Receptor source: a male donor in good health and CMV-seropositive.

This clone appeared a few times. The chain has TRBV7-2 and TRBJ1-1; unclear D gene. CDR3 length: 13 residues. Trimming removed 4 bases at V and 1 base at J, with 7 bases between. Germline V CDR1 and CDR2: SGHTA, FQGNSA. The CDR3 here is CASSYIENTEAFF. The CDR3 region has the DNA TGTGCCAGCAGCTACATTGAGAACACTGAAGCTTTCTTT. Filled out from reference TRBV7-2 and TRBJ1-1, the complete variable domain reads GAGVSQSPSNKVTEKGKDVELRCDPISGHTALYWYRQSLGQGLEFLIYFQGNSAPDKSGLPSDRFSAERTGGSVSTLTIQRTQQEDSAVYLCASSYIENTEAFFGQGTRLTVV.

This clone was recorded a few times. The chain combines TRBV5-1 with TRBJ2-3; possibly TRBD2 for D (6 bases). From germline, CDR1 is SGHRS and CDR2 YFSETQ. This CDR3 contains 16 residues. V was clipped by 1 base and J by 7 bases, with 19 bases between them. The CDR3 spells CASSLTLRELPHTQYF. For the CDR3, the DNA is TGCGCCAGCAGCTTGACCCTTCGGGAGCTCCCGCATACGCAGTATTTT.

This clone was seen only a few times. The chain combines TRBV15 with TRBJ1-4; TRBD1 might be the D (5 bases). The CDR3 totals 14 residues. The germline gives CDR1 LNHNV, CDR2 YYDKDF (reference sequence). Trimming removed 0 bases at V and 5 bases at J, with 7 bases between. The CDR3 sequence: CATSREGLNEKLFF. In DNA form, the CDR3 reads TGTGCCACCAGCAGAGAGGGACTAAATGAAAAACTGTTTTTT.

The chain employs TRBV9 and TRBJ2-7; maybe TRBD2 (6 bases). The CDR3 loop spans 15 amino acids. Trimming left V 4 bases short and J 3 bases short, with 17 bases between. CDR1 and CDR2 (germline): SGDLS, YYNGEE. In DNA, the CDR3 is TGTGCCAGCAGCCCCGGGGGATTGCCCCTCTACGAGCAGTACTTC. It encodes CASSPGGLPLYEQYF.

The chain combines TRBV5-1 with TRBJ2-7; 9 bases are a match to TRBD2. Per germline, CDR1 SGHRS and CDR2 YFSETQ. The junction had 3 bases not matched to a gene; V was cut back by 2 bases and J by 3 bases. This CDR3 spans 14 amino acids. CDR3 loop: CASSFSGSLYEQYF. As DNA, the CDR3 is TGCGCCAGCAGCTTTAGCGGGAGTCTCTACGAGCAGTACTTC.

The chain has TRBV2 and TRBJ2-7; D is perhaps TRBD1 (5 bases). The CDR3 extends over 11 amino acids. V lost 2 bases, J lost 11 bases, and 10 bases lay in between. CDR1 SNHLY and CDR2 FYNNEI come from the germline V gene. Here the CDR3 DNA reads TGTGCCAGCAGTGAAAGGGGCCGGGAGTACTTC. This gives the protein CASSERGREYF.

A few counts support this clone. The chain has TRBV27 and TRBJ2-5; TRBD2 is a possible D gene (5 bases). The V end was cut by 5 bases, the J end by 7 bases, with 11 bases between. Germline assignment: CDR1 MNHEY and CDR2 SMNVEV (reference sequence). This CDR3 contains 12 residues. The CDR3 DNA reads TGTGCCAGCAGTCTACCCGGAGGGACCCAGTACTTC. Its translation: CASSLPGGTQYF.

The rearrangement uses TRBV6-6 and TRBJ1-5; a possible D gene is TRBD1 (5 bases). The CDR3 covers 14 residues. Per germline, CDR1 MNHNY and CDR2 SVGAGI (reference sequence). V lost 6 bases and J lost 6, with 15 bases in between. The CDR3 bases are TGTGCCAGCAGACCTACGGGGGACCCTCAGCCCCAGCATTTT. It yields the protein CASRPTGDPQPQHF.